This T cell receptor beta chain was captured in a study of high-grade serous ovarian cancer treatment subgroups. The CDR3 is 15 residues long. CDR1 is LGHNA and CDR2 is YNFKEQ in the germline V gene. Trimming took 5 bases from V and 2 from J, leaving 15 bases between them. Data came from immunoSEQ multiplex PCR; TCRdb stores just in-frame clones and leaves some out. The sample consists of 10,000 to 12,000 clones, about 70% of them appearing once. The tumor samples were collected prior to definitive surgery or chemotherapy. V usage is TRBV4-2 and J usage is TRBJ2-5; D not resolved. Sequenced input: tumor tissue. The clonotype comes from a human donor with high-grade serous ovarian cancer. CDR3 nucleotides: TGTGCCAGCAGCTTAGCCCGAGCCACTCAAGAGACCCAGTACTTC. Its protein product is CASSLARATQETQYF.